The clone carrying this TCR beta chain occurred a few times. It was template switching that added a universal primer site, and there were unique molecular identifiers on the cDNA. TCRdb used MiXCR to reprocess the 5' RACE reads, holding one entry per CDR3 protein. The table includes 650,000 to 800,000 distinct CDR3 sequences, 8.6% detected once. Germline CDR1 is MDHEN and CDR2 is SYDVKM. The V end lost 3 bases, the J end lost 2 bases, and 15 bases lay between the germline ends. The CDR3 has 16 amino acids. These data originate in a study of identical twins. These data were likewise used in another study, on yellow fever vaccine responses in identical twins.

Sequenced: PBMCs. The source is a woman between 18 and 29 years old in good health. This chain connects TRBV28 to TRBJ2-3, with D uncertain. The chain's CDR3 is CASSLTAGGATDTQYF. CDR3 nucleotides: TGTGCCAGCAGTTTGACGGCCGGCGGAGCCACAGATACGCAGTATTTT.